The 5 T cell receptor beta chains below all came from one sample that was sequenced in a study of glioma-infiltrating T cells after dendritic cell vaccination. Time point of the sample: after dendritic cell vaccination, including at tumor progression/relapse. TCRdb's table, derived via immunoSEQ multiplex PCR, lists solely in-frame clones and lacks some. The sample has fewer than 30,000 clones; approximately 89% are singletons. The source material was blood, sampled after dendritic cell vaccination. These TCRs come from a human donor with glioblastoma.

The chain joins TRBV20-1 to TRBJ2-5; D gene ambiguous. The CDR3 runs to 11 residues. The V end lost 6 bases, the J end lost 2 bases, and 7 bases lay between the germline ends. Germline values: CDR1 DFQATT, CDR2 SNEGSKA (reference sequence). CDR3 coding DNA: TGCAGTGCCGCTAGTCAAGAGACCCAGTACTTC. It encodes CSAASQETQYF.

J is TRBJ2-3 and V is TRBV5-1; 8 positions match TRBD1. The CDR3 extends over 15 amino acids. Trimming at V came to 4 bases and at J to 3 bases, leaving 7 bases not matched to a gene. Germline V gene lookup returns CDR1 SGHRS and CDR2 YFSETQ. CDR3 sequence (DNA): TGCGCCAGCAGCATGACAGGGGCCCCGACAGATACGCAGTATTTT. As protein: CASSMTGAPTDTQYF.

This chain joins TRBV30 and TRBJ1-1; D call uncertain. The germline V gene encodes CDR1 GTSNPN and CDR2 SVGIG (reference sequence). The CDR3 has 14 amino acids. Trimming stripped 3 bases from V and 1 base from J, with 12 bases between. The CDR3 DNA is TGTGCCTGGAGCACGCAGGCGAGGAACACTGAAGCTTTCTTT. Its translation is CAWSTQARNTEAFF.

V usage is TRBV4-1 and J usage is TRBJ2-4, with 14 bases matching TRBD2. The V gene's germline CDR1 is MGHRA and CDR2 YSYEKL. The CDR3 spans 18 residues. V dropped 1 base and J dropped 1; count of bases not matched to a gene: 3. The CDR3 DNA follows: TGCGCCAGCAGCCAAGGACTAGCGGGGGGGCCGGCCAAAAACATTCAGTACTTC. Residues: CASSQGLAGGPAKNIQYF.

CDR3 DNA: TGTGCCAGCAGCATCGGGACTAGCGGGCACGGGGAGCTGTTTTTT. Encoded protein: CASSIGTSGHGELFF. V gene TRBV9 combines with J gene TRBJ2-2, with TRBD2 identical over 12 bases. V gave up 4 bases and J gave up 7 bases; unmatched junction bases: 5. CDR1 and CDR2 from the germline V gene are SGDLS and YYNGEE. The CDR3 sequence is 15 residues long.